The TCR beta chain under discussion was sequenced for a study of T cells after yellow fever vaccination. One entry per CDR3 protein results from TCRdb running MiXCR on the 5' RACE reads. The table records under 550,000 distinct CDR3 sequences, 20% to 25% of them present only once. The CDR3 loop spans 13 amino acids. Germline CDR1 is SGHRS and CDR2 is YFSETQ. Trimming took 2 bases from V and 4 from J, leaving 9 bases between them. The TCR sequence derives from a man between 18 and 29 years old who received the YFV17D yellow fever vaccine. This sequence joins TRBV5-1 and TRBJ1-2, with D uncertain. Material: PBMCs, obtained 20 to 25 days after the first yellow fever vaccination. CDR3 sequence: CASSLLDGYGYTF. CDR3 coding DNA: TGCGCCAGCAGCTTACTGGACGGCTATGGCTACACCTTC.